What follows are 30 T cell receptor beta chains derived from one specimen sequenced in a study of regulatory T cells in long-lasting Graves disease. Stated time point: newly diagnosed GD, antithyroid drugs for less than 3 months. TCR sequences were obtained from RNA taken from PBMCs. Arm-PCR of CDR3 regions with iRepertoire HTBI primers generated TCR beta libraries. TCRdb reprocessed the multiplex PCR reads with MiXCR, giving one entry per CDR3 protein. The data show some 500,000 distinct CDR3 sequences, roughly 14% seen once. Separately, the same data were catalogued under a study of T cells in Graves' hyperthyroidism and ophthalmopathy.

Sequencing used peripheral blood mononuclear cells (PBMCs), obtained at new diagnosis, from a patient treated with antithyroid drugs. The receptors originated from a man between 25 and 39 years old with Graves disease.

This clonotype has ten or more counts. This chain joins TRBV13 and TRBJ1-2; possibly TRBD1 for D (5 bases). This CDR3 is built from 15 residues. Trimming left V 3 bases short and J 1 base short, with 12 bases between. Germline V lookup: CDR1 PRHDT, CDR2 FYEKMQ (reference sequence). In DNA, the CDR3 is TGTGCCAGCAGCTTGAGGGGCAGCATTAACTATGGCTACACCTTC. Its translation is CASSLRGSINYGYTF.

The chain combines TRBV5-1 with TRBJ1-6, with 7 nucleotides matching TRBD1. Per germline, CDR1 SGHRS and CDR2 YFSETQ. The CDR3 is made up of 15 amino acids. The junction had 10 bases not matched to a gene; V was cut back by 6 bases and J by 7 bases. The CDR3 DNA follows: TGCGCCAGCACCACCCGGGGCAGGGGGAATTCACCCCTCCACTTT. Residues: CASTTRGRGNSPLHF. The variable domain in full, completed from reference TRBV5-1 and TRBJ1-6, reads KAGVTQTPRYLIKTRGQQVTLSCSPISGHRSVSWYQQTPGQGLQFLFEYFSETQRNKGNFPGRFSGRQFSNSRSEMNVSTLELGDSALYLCASTTRGRGNSPLHFGNGTRLTVT.

At least ten counts were recorded for this clonotype. The V gene is TRBV19, the J gene TRBJ1-1, with a tentative D call TRBD1 (6 bases). This CDR3 region has 15 residues. Germline V CDR1 and CDR2: LNHDA, SQIVND (reference sequence). Trimming removed 4 bases at V and 5 bases at J, with 17 bases between. CDR3 bases: TGTGCCAGTAGTAAACAGACAGGACTGGGAACTGAAGCTTTCTTT. Its translation: CASSKQTGLGTEAFF.

This clonotype appeared many times. V is TRBV5-1 and J is TRBJ1-1; perhaps TRBD1 as D (6 bases). This CDR3 spans 15 amino acids. V lost 2 bases, J lost 6 bases, and 17 bases lay in between. Per the germline V gene, CDR1 is SGHRS and CDR2 is YFSETQ. The CDR3, as DNA: TGCGCCAGCAGCTTATCCACAGGGACCGGCCCTGAAGCTTTCTTT. Its protein product is CASSLSTGTGPEAFF.

The CDR3 sequence: CASSYRDSHEKLFF. CDR3 DNA: TGTGCCAGCAGCTATCGGGACAGTCATGAAAAACTGTTTTTT. The rearrangement joins TRBV11-2 to TRBJ1-4, with 7 bases aligning to TRBD1. CDR3 length: 14 residues. Germline V gene lookup returns CDR1 SGHAT and CDR2 FQNNGV. V lost 4 bases, J lost 6 bases, and 5 bases stayed unmatched.

This clonotype was observed a few times. This chain connects TRBV5-1 to TRBJ1-5; the D gene is possibly TRBD1 (6 bases). Trimming stripped 0 bases from V and 5 bases from J, with 12 bases between. The CDR3 runs to 15 residues. From germline, CDR1 is SGHRS and CDR2 YFSETQ. CDR3 amino acids: CASSLDSGAHQPQHF. The DNA of the CDR3 is TGCGCCAGCAGCTTGGACTCGGGGGCGCATCAGCCCCAGCATTTT. The variable domain in full, with the rest retrieved from reference TRBV5-1 and TRBJ1-5, is KAGVTQTPRYLIKTRGQQVTLSCSPISGHRSVSWYQQTPGQGLQFLFEYFSETQRNKGNFPGRFSGRQFSNSRSEMNVSTLELGDSALYLCASSLDSGAHQPQHFGDGTRLSIL.

This clonotype showed up just a few times. The J gene is TRBJ2-5, the V gene TRBV25-1; 10 positions agree with TRBD2. V shed 1 base and J 1 base; nucleotides not matched to a gene: 3. This CDR3 contains 16 residues. Germline V lookup: CDR1 MGHDK, CDR2 SYGVNS. CDR3 sequence: CASSELWTSGQETQYF. The CDR3 region has the DNA TGTGCCAGCAGTGAATTGTGGACTAGCGGCCAAGAGACCCAGTACTTC.

This clonotype appeared a few times. In DNA form, the CDR3 reads TGTGCCTGGAGTGTATTCGGGGGACCCACAGATACGCAGTATTTT. Amino acid sequence: CAWSVFGGPTDTQYF. The rearrangement uses TRBV30 and TRBJ2-3; D may be TRBD2 (6 bases). The CDR3 totals 15 residues. CDR1 GTSNPN and CDR2 SVGIG come from the germline V gene (reference sequence). Trimming took 0 bases from V and 2 from J, leaving 12 bases between them.

This clonotype was seen many times. The V call is TRBV13, the J call TRBJ2-3, with 11 bases that match TRBD1. This CDR3 is 16 amino acids long. J gave up 6 bases and V 5 bases, and 10 bases lay outside the gene matches. CDR1 and CDR2 from the germline V gene are PRHDT and FYEKMQ (reference sequence). The CDR3 nucleotides read TGTGCCAGCAGCGCCGCCGGACAGGGGGCCCCGGATACGCAGTATTTT. Its translation is CASSAAGQGAPDTQYF.

This clonotype was picked up many times. The chain carries TRBV28 and TRBJ2-1; D remains ambiguous. Germline-derived CDR1 and CDR2 are MDHEN and SYDVKM. The CDR3 runs 11 residues. V lost 3 bases and J 7 bases, leaving 4 bases between the germline ends. Here the CDR3 DNA reads TGTGCCAGCAGTTTGTCTAATGAGCAGTTCTTC. Its translation: CASSLSNEQFF.

Many counts were recorded for this clonotype. This chain connects TRBV20-1 to TRBJ2-3; D is possibly TRBD1 (5 bases). The CDR3 consists of 11 residues. Trimming removed 4 bases from V and 5 bases from J, with 7 bases in between. CDR1 DFQATT and CDR2 SNEGSKA come from the germline V gene (reference sequence). The CDR3 nucleotides read TGCAGTGCTAACAGGAGAGATACGCAGTATTTT. Protein sequence: CSANRRDTQYF.

This clonotype turned up a few times. This may come from a read error, since a much larger clone is one base off. The chain carries TRBV2 and TRBJ2-1; D is undetermined. The germline V gene has CDR1 SNHLY and CDR2 FYNNEI. With 5 bases removed from V and 10 bases from J, the gap between germline ends came to 9 bases. The CDR3 sequence is 11 residues long. The CDR3, as DNA: TGTGCCAGCAGTCAACAGCAAGAGCAGTTCTTC. Its translation is CASSQQQEQFF.

This clonotype has only a few counts. The junction departs from the called germline gene at one end, perhaps through a read error. The rearrangement uses TRBV7-9 and TRBJ1-1; 7 bases are shared with TRBD1. CDR1 is SEHNR, CDR2 FQNEAQ, per germline (reference sequence). The CDR3 consists of 13 residues. CDR3 coding DNA: TGTGCCAGCAGCTTAGACAGGGGCACTGGAGCTTTCTTT. Its protein is CASSLDRGTGAFF.

Many counts were recorded for this clonotype. V and J are TRBV24-1 and TRBJ2-5; 9 bases are a match to TRBD1. CDR3 length: 18 residues. The germline V gene has CDR1 KGHDR and CDR2 SFDVKD. The ends lost 3 bases at V and 0 bases at J; junction bases unmatched: 10. The DNA for the CDR3 is TGTGCCACCAGTGATCCCGGGACAGGGACCTTGTACCAAGAGACCCAGTACTTC. Protein product: CATSDPGTGTLYQETQYF.

The chain employs TRBV9 and TRBJ2-6; maybe TRBD1 (6 bases). The ends were cut back, 1 base at V and 0 bases at J, with 20 bases in the middle. The CDR3 is made up of 20 amino acids. Germline CDR1 and CDR2: SGDLS and YYNGEE. CDR3 DNA sequence: TGTGCCAGCAGCGTACACGGGACAAGGGGCCCCCTCTCTGGGGCCAACGTCCTGACTTTC. Its protein product is CASSVHGTRGPLSGANVLTF.

This sequence joins TRBV29-1 and TRBJ1-1; D is uncertain. V lost 4 bases to trimming and J lost 14 bases, with 17 bases between them. CDR1 and CDR2 (germline): SQVTM, ANQGSEA. The CDR3 totals 11 residues. CDR3 coding DNA: TGCAGCGTTGCGACTCAAATCCCAGGCTTCTTT. It codes for CSVATQIPGFF.

This clonotype was counted many times. The V gene is TRBV10-3, the J gene TRBJ2-1, with D perhaps matching TRBD1 (6 bases). Deletions cut 3 bases from V and 4 bases from J, with 16 bases between. The CDR3 extends over 16 amino acids. Germline V gives CDR1 ENHRY, CDR2 SYGVKD. CDR3 sequence reads: CAISELVVGQYNEQFF. The CDR3 bases are TGTGCCATCAGTGAATTGGTAGTAGGACAGTACAATGAGCAGTTCTTC.

The rearrangement uses TRBV5-5 and TRBJ2-1; 8 bases match TRBD1. Germline CDR1 reads SGHKS; CDR2 reads YYEKEE (reference sequence). Trimming took 4 bases from V and 5 from J; bases not matched to a gene: 8. This CDR3 region has 15 residues. CDR3 amino acids: CASSGNRGDNNEQFF. In DNA form, the CDR3 reads TGTGCCAGCAGCGGTAACAGGGGGGACAACAATGAGCAGTTCTTC.

This clonotype was picked up a small number of times. The rearrangement uses TRBV10-1 and TRBJ2-5; 10 bases agree with TRBD2. The J call may be incorrect, as the DNA end agrees better with TRBJ2-1. CDR1 is WNHNN, CDR2 SYGVQD, per germline (reference sequence). The CDR3 loop spans 14 amino acids. CDR3 nucleotides: TGCGCCAGCGGGCCTAGCGGGAGACTCAATGAGCAGTTCTTC. Translating it yields CASGPSGRLNEQFF.

The sample holds a few counts of this clonotype. V is TRBV11-2 and J is TRBJ1-4; D is unresolved. The germline V gene encodes CDR1 SGHAT and CDR2 FQNNGV. The CDR3 covers 14 residues. Trimming cost V 4 bases and J 4 bases, with 10 bases left between them. The CDR3 protein is CASSSDFLNEKLFF. CDR3 bases: TGTGCCAGCAGCTCCGACTTCCTTAATGAAAAACTGTTTTTT.

The rearrangement uses TRBV6-2 or TRBV6-3 and TRBJ1-6, with 8 bases that match TRBD1. The CDR3 is 18 residues long. Trimming cost V 7 bases and J 0 bases; bases outside gene matches: 11. Looked up from germline, CDR1 is MNHEY and CDR2 is SVGEGT. CDR3 coding DNA: TGTGCCAGCAAGATCCGGGACAGGATGAGCTCCTATAATTCACCCCTCCACTTT. This gives the protein CASKIRDRMSSYNSPLHF.

This clonotype was counted at least ten times. The gene calls are TRBV19 and TRBJ2-1; D call uncertain. V was trimmed by 1 base and J by 8 bases, leaving 12 bases between them. CDR3 length equals 14 residues. The V gene's germline CDR1 is LNHDA and CDR2 SQIVND (reference sequence). The CDR3 is CASSIVPRGDEQFF. CDR3 sequence (DNA): TGTGCCAGTAGTATAGTACCCCGTGGGGATGAGCAGTTCTTC.

Ten or more counts support this clonotype. This sequence joins TRBV10-3 and TRBJ2-5; D may be TRBD2 (5 bases). The CDR3 has 14 residues. The V and J ends lost 2 bases and 0 bases respectively, with 7 bases between them. The germline CDR1 and CDR2 sequences are ENHRY and SYGVKD. CDR3 protein: CAISERGNQETQYF. The CDR3 bases are TGTGCCATCAGTGAGCGGGGAAACCAAGAGACCCAGTACTTC.

This clonotype was picked up many times. The V gene is TRBV12-3 or TRBV12-4, the J gene TRBJ1-2, with D uncertain. V was trimmed by 2 bases and J by 8 bases, leaving 15 bases between them. The CDR3 length is 14 residues. This CDR3 is CASSLMVGPMGYTF. In nucleotides, the CDR3 is TGTGCCAGCAGTTTAATGGTTGGACCCATGGGCTACACCTTC.

There are many counts of this clonotype. This chain links TRBV6-1 with TRBJ2-5; D perhaps matches TRBD1 (5 bases). CDR1 is MNHNS, CDR2 SASEGT, per germline. Between the trimmed V and J ends, which lost 2 bases and 5 bases, there was a span of 12 bases. The CDR3 runs to 14 residues. CDR3: CASSESQGMETQYF. In DNA, the CDR3 is TGTGCCAGCAGTGAATCTCAGGGTATGGAGACCCAGTACTTC.

This clonotype has a count of ten or more. The chain couples TRBV7-9 to TRBJ2-3; the match to TRBD2 covers 8 bases. V trimming: 8 bases; J trimming: 4 bases; junction bases outside the gene matches: 8. Germline V gene lookup returns CDR1 SEHNR and CDR2 FQNEAQ (reference sequence). This CDR3 has 14 residues. In nucleotides, the CDR3 is TGTGCCAGCGAGGGACTAGAGGAATCAGATACGCAGTATTTT. Translating it yields CASEGLEESDTQYF. The complete variable domain, with remaining parts taken from reference TRBV7-9 and TRBJ2-3, reads DTGVSQNPRHKITKRGQNVTFRCDPISEHNRLYWYRQTLGQGPEFLTYFQNEAQLEKSRLLSDRFSAERPKGSFSTLEIQRTEQGDSAMYLCASEGLEESDTQYFGPGTRLTVL.

There are a few counts of this clonotype. A much larger clonotype is one base distant, so this may be a read error. V and J are TRBV5-1 and TRBJ2-3, with unresolved D. The CDR3 has 14 amino acids. Germline V gives CDR1 SGHRS, CDR2 YFSETQ. The chain's CDR3 is CTSRGRTITDTQYF. DNA of the CDR3: TGCACCAGCAGAGGACGGACGATCACAGATACGCAGTATTTT.

The chain has TRBV27 and TRBJ2-7, with D maybe TRBD2 (6 bases). This CDR3 has 15 amino acids. V gave up 6 bases and J gave up 2 bases, with 17 bases separating them. Germline CDR1 reads MNHEY; CDR2 reads SMNVEV (reference sequence). The CDR3 region is CASRPGTRAAYEQYF. The CDR3 coding sequence is TGTGCCAGCAGGCCCGGGACTCGGGCGGCCTACGAGCAGTACTTC.

The chain uses TRBV20-1 and TRBJ1-5; TRBD1 is a possible D gene (6 bases). CDR1 DFQATT and CDR2 SNEGSKA come from the germline V gene (reference sequence). This CDR3 is built from 15 residues. Trimming took off 3 bases at V and 0 bases at J, with 12 bases between the two ends. The CDR3 protein is CSASWGRHSNQPQHF. CDR3 nucleotides: TGCAGTGCTAGCTGGGGGCGCCATAGCAATCAGCCCCAGCATTTT.

This clonotype has a count of ten or more. V gene TRBV7-2 combines with J gene TRBJ1-6; D call uncertain. The CDR3 runs 15 residues. Germline assignment: CDR1 SGHTA and CDR2 FQGNSA. The V gene lost 0 bases and the J gene lost 7 bases, with 10 bases spanning the gap. CDR3 in amino acids: CASSLARQGNSPLHF. In DNA form, the CDR3 reads TGTGCCAGCAGCTTAGCGCGACAAGGCAATTCACCCCTCCACTTT.